Below, one T cell receptor (beta chain) is given with its context. The data were taken from a study of blood T cell repertoires in COVID-19. At the level of the study: Sites in the United States, Italy and Spain provided acute and convalescent COVID-19 samples. Nucleic acid was either cDNA or gDNA, and it came from T cells, B-cell-depleted T cells, or PBMCs.

Assay: immunoSEQ multiplex PCR; the TCRdb copy retains only in-frame clones and omits some. This sample carries about 400,000 clones, about nine tenths of them seen once, and the ten largest clones take about 1.7%. Across about two dozen US areas, participants ranged in age from about 18 to 100 years. Each recovered donor of Cohort 3 presented with two negative PCRs, clearance, or symptom resolution. CDR1 and CDR2 from the germline V gene are LNHDA and SQIVND (reference sequence). There are 14 residues in the CDR3. V lost 5 bases and J 0 bases, leaving 8 bases between the germline ends. Material: PBMCs or T cells enriched from blood (not recorded which). The TCR originated in a woman in her thirties who had recovered from COVID-19. This chain links TRBV19 with TRBJ1-5; D is ambiguous. CDR3 nucleotides: TGTGCCAGTAGTGAATACACTAGCAATCAGCCCCAGCATTTT. Residues: CASSEYTSNQPQHF.